Below, 30 T cell receptor beta chains from the same sample are listed, as sequenced in a study of long-term antiretroviral therapy in people with HIV. Assay version v3.0 of immunoSEQ was used, and it was run at survey level. The method was immunoSEQ multiplex PCR; TCRdb's version includes in-frame clones alone and lacks a portion of them. The table lists about 15,000 clones, approximately 83% of them singletons, with around 18% in the top ten. Sequencing was performed on unsorted PBMCs, taken just before starting antiretroviral therapy. All receptors come from a man aged 40-55 years with HIV.

V gene TRBV7-9 combines with J gene TRBJ2-3, with 12 bases matching TRBD2. Germline V gives CDR1 SEHNR, CDR2 FQNEAQ (reference sequence). CDR3 length: 16 residues. After removal of 5 bases from V and 0 bases from J, the junction contained 3 bases not matched to a gene. In DNA form, the CDR3 reads TGTGCCAGCAGCGCCGGGACTAGCGGGAGCACAGATACGCAGTATTTT. Protein: CASSAGTSGSTDTQYF.

The chain is built from TRBV4-1 and TRBJ2-7; D remains ambiguous. V was cut by 3 bases and J by 4 bases, with 16 bases left in between. The CDR3 extends over 15 amino acids. The V gene's germline CDR1 is MGHRA and CDR2 YSYEKL. The CDR3 loop is CASSHQAAASYEQYF. CDR3 nucleotides: TGCGCCAGCAGCCATCAGGCGGCGGCATCATACGAGCAGTACTTC.

The genes are TRBV13 and TRBJ2-1; 11 bases align to TRBD2. V trimming: 5 bases; J trimming: 0 bases; junction bases outside the gene matches: 9. This CDR3 comprises 18 residues. CDR1 and CDR2 (germline): PRHDT, FYEKMQ (reference sequence). CDR3 region: CASSAPGLAESSYNEQFF. The CDR3 coding sequence is TGTGCCAGCAGCGCACCGGGACTAGCGGAGAGCTCCTACAATGAGCAGTTCTTC.

This clone was seen a single time. This rearrangement joins TRBV5-1 to TRBJ1-1; 8 positions match TRBD1. V gave up 4 bases and J gave up 3 bases; unmatched junction bases: 2. Germline V gene data show CDR1 as SGHRS and CDR2 as YFSETQ. The CDR3 contains 13 residues. CDR3 in DNA: TGCGCCAGCAGCATACAGGGGGACACTGAAGCTTTCTTT. It specifies CASSIQGDTEAFF. The variable domain in full, with the rest retrieved from reference TRBV5-1 and TRBJ1-1, is KAGVTQTPRYLIKTRGQQVTLSCSPISGHRSVSWYQQTPGQGLQFLFEYFSETQRNKGNFPGRFSGRQFSNSRSEMNVSTLELGDSALYLCASSIQGDTEAFFGQGTRLTVV.

This clone was recorded a few times. The J gene is TRBJ1-6, the V gene TRBV10-1, with a tentative D call TRBD1 (5 bases). V was cut by 3 bases and J by 4 bases, with 10 bases left in between. This CDR3 is 15 amino acids long. Germline V gene data show CDR1 as WNHNN and CDR2 as SYGVQD (reference sequence). The CDR3 loop reads CASSDGGPYNSPLHF. Here the CDR3 DNA reads TGCGCCAGCAGTGATGGGGGTCCGTATAATTCACCCCTCCACTTT.

This clone showed up just a few times. J is TRBJ1-1 and V is TRBV20-1; no clear D gene. V lost 6 bases and J 4 bases, leaving 9 bases between the germline ends. The CDR3 runs 11 residues. Germline-derived CDR1 and CDR2 are DFQATT and SNEGSKA (reference sequence). The CDR3 DNA follows: TGCAGTGCCCTCCTGGGCACTGAAGCTTTCTTT. Translation: CSALLGTEAFF.

This clone was observed a single time. The chain couples TRBV15 to TRBJ1-4; D not resolved. The CDR3 runs 13 residues. CDR1 LNHNV and CDR2 YYDKDF come from the germline V gene (reference sequence). Trimming stripped 0 bases from V and 7 bases from J, with 6 bases between. The CDR3 loop reads CATSRDLGEKLFF. The CDR3 nucleotides are TGTGCCACCAGCAGAGATCTGGGTGAAAAACTGTTTTTT.

The chain couples TRBV4-1 to TRBJ1-2; possible D gene TRBD1, 5 bases. In germline, CDR1 is MGHRA, CDR2 YSYEKL. Trimming took off 1 base at V and 2 bases at J, with 11 bases between the two ends. The CDR3 is 15 amino acids. This chain's CDR3 is CASSQGSGRNYGYTF. The CDR3 nucleotides read TGCGCCAGCAGCCAAGGATCGGGACGGAACTATGGCTACACCTTC.

The genes are TRBV13 and TRBJ1-1, with TRBD1 identical over 7 bases. V was clipped by 8 bases and J by 5 bases; unmatched bases: 8. CDR1 and CDR2 (germline): PRHDT, FYEKMQ (reference sequence). The CDR3 spans 13 residues. This CDR3 is CASRQGVGTEAFF. CDR3 DNA: TGTGCCAGCCGGCAGGGGGTTGGGACTGAAGCTTTCTTT.

This rearrangement joins TRBV18 to TRBJ2-2; 11 bases line up with TRBD2. CDR1 is KGHSH, CDR2 LQKENI, per germline. V was clipped by 2 bases and J by 4 bases; unmatched bases: 6. The CDR3 runs to 17 residues. In DNA, the CDR3 is TGTGCCAGCTCACCAACACTAGCGGGAGTAGGCACCGGGGAGCTGTTTTTT. Protein product: CASSPTLAGVGTGELFF.

This clone has only a few counts. The chain joins TRBV4-1 to TRBJ1-2; D not resolved. V gave up 5 bases and J gave up 2 bases, with 12 bases separating them. The CDR3 contains 14 residues. Germline-derived CDR1 and CDR2 are MGHRA and YSYEKL. As DNA, the CDR3 is TGCGCCAGCAGCTACCCGGGAGCCAACTATGGCTACACCTTC. It yields the protein CASSYPGANYGYTF.

The chain carries TRBV19 and TRBJ1-5; 7 bases are a match to TRBD1. Germline-derived CDR1 and CDR2 are LNHDA and SQIVND (reference sequence). Germline trimming cut 6 bases from V and 1 base from J; bases unmatched to any gene: 6. The CDR3 sequence is 15 residues long. CDR3 in DNA: TGTGCCAGTAGCGGGACAGACGCAAGCAATCAGCCCCAGCATTTT. This codes for CASSGTDASNQPQHF. The full variable domain, in which reference TRBV19 and TRBJ1-5 provide the parts outside the CDR3, is DGGITQSPKYLFRKEGQNVTLSCEQNLNHDAMYWYRQDPGQGLRLIYYSQIVNDFQKGDIAEGYSVSREKKESFPLTVTSAQKNPTAFYLCASSGTDASNQPQHFGDGTRLSIL.

This rearrangement joins TRBV30 to TRBJ2-7, with D perhaps TRBD1 or TRBD2 (5 bases each). From germline, CDR1 is GTSNPN and CDR2 SVGIG (reference sequence). Trimming cost V 0 bases and J 4 bases, with 16 bases left between them. This CDR3 is built from 15 residues. The CDR3 DNA reads as TGTGCCTGGAGTGTAAAAGGGACCGTGGTTTACGAGCAGTACTTC. It specifies CAWSVKGTVVYEQYF.

The chain links TRBV25-1 to TRBJ1-5, with a weak D call TRBD1 (5 bases). Trimming left V 8 bases short and J 3 bases short, with 14 bases between. The CDR3 runs 14 residues. CDR1 and CDR2 from the germline V gene are MGHDK and SYGVNS. CDR3 amino acids: CASPHRRLNQPQHF. CDR3 sequence (DNA): TGTGCCAGCCCTCACAGGAGACTCAATCAGCCCCAGCATTTT.

The gene calls are TRBV15 and TRBJ1-5; D is undetermined. The CDR3 contains 16 residues. The ends were cut back, 1 base at V and 4 bases at J, with 14 bases in the middle. In germline, CDR1 is LNHNV, CDR2 YYDKDF (reference sequence). The CDR3: CATSRGGLGTNQPQHF. The CDR3 region has the DNA TGTGCCACCAGCAGAGGAGGGCTAGGCACTAATCAGCCCCAGCATTTT.

This clone was detected a few times. The chain employs TRBV4-1 and TRBJ1-2; D is uncertain. V was clipped by 4 bases and J by 6 bases, with 15 bases between them. The germline V gene encodes CDR1 MGHRA and CDR2 YSYEKL. CDR3 length: 14 residues. DNA for the CDR3: TGCGCCAGCAGCCGGATGACAATGAGAGATGGCTACACCTTC. This translates into CASSRMTMRDGYTF.

The chain employs TRBV19 and TRBJ2-3; TRBD1 agrees at 8 bases. From germline, CDR1 is LNHDA and CDR2 SQIVND (reference sequence). The CDR3 runs 17 residues. V trimming: 3 bases; J trimming: 0 bases; junction bases outside the gene matches: 8. CDR3 protein: CASSIGTGQGSTDTQYF. The CDR3 DNA follows: TGTGCCAGTAGTATTGGGACCGGACAGGGAAGCACAGATACGCAGTATTTT.

The J gene is TRBJ2-3, the V gene TRBV5-1; a weak D match, TRBD2 (6 bases). CDR1 SGHRS and CDR2 YFSETQ come from the germline V gene. The V gene lost 0 bases and the J gene lost 0 bases, with 8 bases spanning the gap. The CDR3 is made up of 15 amino acids. The CDR3 DNA follows: TGCGCCAGCAGCTTGGATGGGACTAGCACAGATACGCAGTATTTT. As protein: CASSLDGTSTDTQYF.

The chain has TRBV9 and TRBJ2-3; maybe TRBD2 (5 bases). V was trimmed by 1 base and J by 2 bases, leaving 17 bases between them. Germline values: CDR1 SGDLS, CDR2 YYNGEE. CDR3 length equals 17 residues. The CDR3 DNA reads TGTGCCAGCAGCGTAAGATCTGGACTTATAAACACAGATACGCAGTATTTT. Residues: CASSVRSGLINTDTQYF.

This clone was recorded a few times. The chain is built from TRBV6-1 and TRBJ2-7, with D perhaps assigned TRBD1 or TRBD2 (5 bases each). Trimming removed 0 bases at V and 7 bases at J, with 19 bases between. Looked up from germline, CDR1 is MNHNS and CDR2 is SASEGT. This CDR3 comprises 16 residues. The CDR3 coding sequence is TGTGCCAGCAGTGAAGCGAGGGGAGCGCTAGTTTGGGAGCAGTACTTC. Encoded protein: CASSEARGALVWEQYF.

In this sample, this clone turned up once. The chain couples TRBV19 to TRBJ2-6; tentatively, D is TRBD2 (6 bases). The ends were cut back, 5 bases at V and 3 bases at J, with 11 bases in the middle. Looked up from germline, CDR1 is LNHDA and CDR2 is SQIVND (reference sequence). CDR3 length equals 15 residues. The CDR3 nucleotides are TGTGCCAGTAGTTTCGTCGGGAGTGGGGCCAACGTCCTGACTTTC. It translates to CASSFVGSGANVLTF.

A word on this clone: A junction boundary mismatches the germline segment, possibly from a read error. The V and J genes are TRBV29-1 and TRBJ2-7; 7 positions match TRBD2. Germline V CDR1 and CDR2: SQVTM, ANQGSEA. The CDR3 sequence is 15 residues long. CDR3 coding DNA: TGCAGCGTTCAAGAGGGAGGGTTGGGGACCTACGAGCAGTACTTC. It specifies CSVQEGGLGTYEQYF.

The V and J genes are TRBV15 and TRBJ2-3; D is uncertain. The CDR3 sequence is 15 residues long. CDR1 and CDR2 from the germline V gene are LNHNV and YYDKDF (reference sequence). The ends were cut back, 1 base at V and 2 bases at J, with 10 bases in the middle. In DNA, the CDR3 is TGTGCCACCAGCAGAGGTGTTGGGTCCACAGATACGCAGTATTTT. This sequence encodes CATSRGVGSTDTQYF.

The rearrangement uses TRBV30 and TRBJ1-5; maybe TRBD1 (6 bases). Deletions cut 0 bases from V and 0 bases from J, with 27 bases between. Germline loops: CDR1 GTSNPN, CDR2 SVGIG (reference sequence). The CDR3 has 21 residues. For the CDR3, the DNA is TGTGCCTGGAGTGTATTGGTCAGGGGCCCCTGGACTGTGGGTAGCAATCAGCCCCAGCATTTT. It specifies CAWSVLVRGPWTVGSNQPQHF.

The rearrangement joins TRBV7-2 to TRBJ1-2; D may be TRBD1 (5 bases). CDR3 length: 15 amino acids. V lost 1 base and J lost 8, with 17 bases in between. Germline values: CDR1 SGHTA, CDR2 FQGNSA. In DNA form, the CDR3 reads TGTGCCAGCAGCTTAGTTGTGGGAGGGAGGGGAGGCTACACCTTC. Encoded protein: CASSLVVGGRGGYTF.

The chain has TRBV2 and TRBJ2-1, with 11 bases matching TRBD2. Losses at the gene ends were 6 bases for V and 4 bases for J; bases not matched to a gene: 8. The CDR3 runs 16 residues. Germline CDR1 and CDR2: SNHLY and FYNNEI. CDR3 sequence reads: CASRYSGGGQYNEQFF. The CDR3 DNA reads as TGTGCCAGCAGATATAGCGGGGGGGGACAGTACAATGAGCAGTTCTTC.

There are a few counts of this clone. V and J are TRBV11-2 and TRBJ2-7; D possibly corresponds to TRBD2 (6 bases). CDR1 is SGHAT, CDR2 FQNNGV, per germline. Trimming took off 5 bases at V and 5 bases at J, with 13 bases between the two ends. This CDR3 is 13 amino acids long. CDR3 residues: CASSLRGGNEQYF. The CDR3 bases are TGTGCCAGCAGCCTTAGGGGAGGCAACGAGCAGTACTTC.

This rearrangement joins TRBV15 to TRBJ2-7; TRBD1 might be the D (6 bases). CDR1 is LNHNV, CDR2 YYDKDF, per germline (reference sequence). This CDR3 is built from 15 residues. V dropped 0 bases and J dropped 3 bases, with 12 bases sitting between them. This chain's CDR3 is CATSRDRTGNYEQYF. In nucleotides, the CDR3 is TGTGCCACCAGCAGAGATCGCACAGGGAACTACGAGCAGTACTTC.

This rearrangement joins TRBV6-1 to TRBJ2-7; 9 nucleotides align to TRBD1. Germline V gene lookup returns CDR1 MNHNS and CDR2 SASEGT. The CDR3 is 17 amino acids. The junction had 9 bases not matched to a gene; V was cut back by 1 base and J by 2 bases. CDR3 DNA: TGTGCCAGCAGTGAAGTACCGGGACAGGGAGGGCCCTACGAGCAGTACTTC. Translating gives CASSEVPGQGGPYEQYF.

V gene TRBV6-5 combines with J gene TRBJ2-5; no clear D. Germline CDR1 MNHEY, CDR2 SVGAGI. With 3 bases removed from V and 5 bases from J, the gap between germline ends came to 16 bases. The CDR3 totals 15 residues. Here the CDR3 reads CASSYKQQPKETQYF. DNA of the CDR3: TGTGCCAGCAGTTATAAGCAGCAGCCCAAGGAGACCCAGTACTTC.